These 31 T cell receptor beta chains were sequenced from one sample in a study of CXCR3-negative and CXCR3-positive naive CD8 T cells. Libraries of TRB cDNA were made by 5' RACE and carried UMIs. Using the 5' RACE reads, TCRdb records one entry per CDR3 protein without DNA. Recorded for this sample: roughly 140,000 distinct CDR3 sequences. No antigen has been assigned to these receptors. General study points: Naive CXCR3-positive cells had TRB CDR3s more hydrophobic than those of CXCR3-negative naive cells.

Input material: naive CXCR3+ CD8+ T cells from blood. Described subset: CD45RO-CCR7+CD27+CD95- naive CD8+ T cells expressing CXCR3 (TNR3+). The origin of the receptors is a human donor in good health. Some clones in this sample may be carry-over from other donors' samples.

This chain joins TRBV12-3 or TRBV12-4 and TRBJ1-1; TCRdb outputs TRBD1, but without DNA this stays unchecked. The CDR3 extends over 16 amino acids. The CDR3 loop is CASSLVGQGPNTEAFF.

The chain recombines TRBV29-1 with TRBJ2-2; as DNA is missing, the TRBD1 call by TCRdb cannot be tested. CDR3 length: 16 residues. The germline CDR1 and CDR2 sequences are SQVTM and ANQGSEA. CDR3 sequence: CSVEEGRGSLPGELFF.

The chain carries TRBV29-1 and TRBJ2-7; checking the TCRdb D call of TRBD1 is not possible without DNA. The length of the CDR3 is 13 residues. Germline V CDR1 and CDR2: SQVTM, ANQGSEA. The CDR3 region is CSVDGDTLHEQYF.

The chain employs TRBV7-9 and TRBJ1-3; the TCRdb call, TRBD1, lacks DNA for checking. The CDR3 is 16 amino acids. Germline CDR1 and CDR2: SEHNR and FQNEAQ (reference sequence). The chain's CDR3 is CASSARQGVSGNTIYF.

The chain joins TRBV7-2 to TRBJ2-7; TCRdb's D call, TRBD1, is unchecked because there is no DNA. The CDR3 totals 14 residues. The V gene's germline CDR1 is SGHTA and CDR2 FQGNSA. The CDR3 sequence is CASKRAGQAYEQYF.

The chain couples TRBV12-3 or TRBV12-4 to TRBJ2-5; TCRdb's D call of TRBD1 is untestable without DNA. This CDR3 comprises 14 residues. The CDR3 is CATGTSGTPATQYF.

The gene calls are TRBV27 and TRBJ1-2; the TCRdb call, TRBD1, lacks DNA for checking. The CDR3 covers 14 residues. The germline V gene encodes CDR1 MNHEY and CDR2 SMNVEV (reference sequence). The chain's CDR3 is CASSPRTGPDFYTF.

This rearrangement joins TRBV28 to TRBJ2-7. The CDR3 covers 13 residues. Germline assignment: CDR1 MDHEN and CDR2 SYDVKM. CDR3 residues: CASSIAHSYEQYF.

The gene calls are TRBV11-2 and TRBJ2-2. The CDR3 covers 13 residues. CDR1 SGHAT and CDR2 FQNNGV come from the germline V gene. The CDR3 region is CASSSQNTGELFF.

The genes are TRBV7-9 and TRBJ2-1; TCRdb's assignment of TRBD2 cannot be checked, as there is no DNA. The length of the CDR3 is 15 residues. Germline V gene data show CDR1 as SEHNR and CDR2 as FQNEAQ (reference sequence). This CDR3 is CASSDERGGFTEQFF. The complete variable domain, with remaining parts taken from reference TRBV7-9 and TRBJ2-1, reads DTGVSQNPRHKITKRGQNVTFRCDPISEHNRLYWYRQTLGQGPEFLTYFQNEAQLEKSRLLSDRFSAERPKGSFSTLEIQRTEQGDSAMYLCASSDERGGFTEQFFGPGTRLTVL.

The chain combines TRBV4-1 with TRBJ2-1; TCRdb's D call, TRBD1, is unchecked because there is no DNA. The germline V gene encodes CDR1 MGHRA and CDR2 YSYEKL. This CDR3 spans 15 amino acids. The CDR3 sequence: CASSPGAGSEGEQFF.

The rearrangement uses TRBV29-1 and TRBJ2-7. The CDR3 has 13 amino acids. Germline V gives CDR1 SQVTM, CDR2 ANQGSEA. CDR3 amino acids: CSVEDIASYEQYF.

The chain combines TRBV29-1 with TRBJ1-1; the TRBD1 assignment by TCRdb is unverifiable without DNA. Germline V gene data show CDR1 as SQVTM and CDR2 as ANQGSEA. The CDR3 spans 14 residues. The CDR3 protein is CSVMGKGASTEAFF.

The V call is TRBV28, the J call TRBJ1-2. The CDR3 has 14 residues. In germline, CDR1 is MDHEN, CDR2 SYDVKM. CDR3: CASSLKRGGYGYTF.

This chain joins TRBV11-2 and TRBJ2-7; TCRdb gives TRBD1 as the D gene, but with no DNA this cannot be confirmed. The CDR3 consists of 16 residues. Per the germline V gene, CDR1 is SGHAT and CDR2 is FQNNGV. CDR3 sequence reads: CASSSVTQEDFYEQYF.

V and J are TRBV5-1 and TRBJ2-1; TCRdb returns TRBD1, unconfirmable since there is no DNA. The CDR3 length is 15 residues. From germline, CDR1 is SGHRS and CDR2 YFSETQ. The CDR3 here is CASRPLGGGYNEQFF.

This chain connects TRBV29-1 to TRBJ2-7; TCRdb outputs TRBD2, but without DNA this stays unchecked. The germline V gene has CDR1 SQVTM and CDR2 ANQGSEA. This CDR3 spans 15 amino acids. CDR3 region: CSVSFKEVATYEQYF.

The CDR3 loop is CSVNPLAGGRADTQYF. The V gene is TRBV29-1, the J gene TRBJ2-3; TCRdb picks TRBD2, but there is no DNA to check that call. The germline CDR1 and CDR2 sequences are SQVTM and ANQGSEA. This CDR3 region has 16 residues.

Here the CDR3 reads CASTLAGDNEQFF. The chain carries TRBV6-5 and TRBJ2-1; there is no DNA to check the TCRdb D call of TRBD2. The CDR3 length is 13 residues. Germline V gene lookup returns CDR1 MNHEY and CDR2 SVGAGI.

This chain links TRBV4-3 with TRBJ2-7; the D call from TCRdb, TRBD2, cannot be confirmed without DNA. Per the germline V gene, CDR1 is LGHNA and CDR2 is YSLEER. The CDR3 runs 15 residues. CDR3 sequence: CASSQGSSRYYEQYF.

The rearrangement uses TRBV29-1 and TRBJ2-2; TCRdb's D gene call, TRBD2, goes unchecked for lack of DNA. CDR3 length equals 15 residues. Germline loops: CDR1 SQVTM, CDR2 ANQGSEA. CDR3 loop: CSVEEGRGNTGELFF.

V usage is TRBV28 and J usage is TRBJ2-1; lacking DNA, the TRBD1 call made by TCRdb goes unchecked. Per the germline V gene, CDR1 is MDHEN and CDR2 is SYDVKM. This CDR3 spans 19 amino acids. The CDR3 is CASSSASGQPSGSYNEQFF. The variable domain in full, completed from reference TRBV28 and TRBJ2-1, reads DVKVTQSSRYLVKRTGEKVFLECVQDMDHENMFWYRQDPGLGLRLIYFSYDVKMKEKGDIPEGYSVSREKKERFSLILESASTNQTSMYLCASSSASGQPSGSYNEQFFGPGTRLTVL.

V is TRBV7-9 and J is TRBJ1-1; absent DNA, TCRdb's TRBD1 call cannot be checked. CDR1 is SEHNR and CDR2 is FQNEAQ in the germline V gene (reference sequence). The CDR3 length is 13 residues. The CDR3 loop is CASSLLQAIEAFF. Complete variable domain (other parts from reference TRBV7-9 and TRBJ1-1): DTGVSQNPRHKITKRGQNVTFRCDPISEHNRLYWYRQTLGQGPEFLTYFQNEAQLEKSRLLSDRFSAERPKGSFSTLEIQRTEQGDSAMYLCASSLLQAIEAFFGQGTRLTVV.

CDR3 sequence: CASSKAVGTGANYGYTF. This chain joins TRBV21-1 and TRBJ1-2; TCRdb gives TRBD1 as the D gene, but with no DNA this cannot be confirmed. TRBV21-1 represents a pseudogene. The CDR3 loop spans 17 amino acids.

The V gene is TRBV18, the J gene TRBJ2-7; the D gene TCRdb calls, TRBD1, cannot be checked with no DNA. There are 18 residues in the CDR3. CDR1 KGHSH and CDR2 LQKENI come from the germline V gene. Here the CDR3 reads CASSPEGDSSTVAYEQYF.

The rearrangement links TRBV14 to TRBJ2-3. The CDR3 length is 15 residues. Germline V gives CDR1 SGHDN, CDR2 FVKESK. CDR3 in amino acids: CASSQTYLNTDTQYF.

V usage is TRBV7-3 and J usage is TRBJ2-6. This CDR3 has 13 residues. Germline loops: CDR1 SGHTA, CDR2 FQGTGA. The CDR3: CASKPSGANVLTF.

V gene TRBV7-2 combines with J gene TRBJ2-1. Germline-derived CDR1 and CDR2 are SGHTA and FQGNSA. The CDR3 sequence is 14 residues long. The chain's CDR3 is CASTFMSGYNEQFF.

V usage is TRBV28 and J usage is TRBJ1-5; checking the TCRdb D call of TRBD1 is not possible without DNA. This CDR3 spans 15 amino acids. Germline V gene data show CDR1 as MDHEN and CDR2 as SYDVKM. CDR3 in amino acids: CASSFLTGRNQPQHF.

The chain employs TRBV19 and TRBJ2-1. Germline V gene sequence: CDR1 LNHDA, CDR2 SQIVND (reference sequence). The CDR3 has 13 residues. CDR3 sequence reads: CASSIADYNEQFF.

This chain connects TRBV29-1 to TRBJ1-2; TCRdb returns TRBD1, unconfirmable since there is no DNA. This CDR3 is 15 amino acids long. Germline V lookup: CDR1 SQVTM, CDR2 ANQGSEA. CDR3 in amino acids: CSVDLPGKGISGYTF.